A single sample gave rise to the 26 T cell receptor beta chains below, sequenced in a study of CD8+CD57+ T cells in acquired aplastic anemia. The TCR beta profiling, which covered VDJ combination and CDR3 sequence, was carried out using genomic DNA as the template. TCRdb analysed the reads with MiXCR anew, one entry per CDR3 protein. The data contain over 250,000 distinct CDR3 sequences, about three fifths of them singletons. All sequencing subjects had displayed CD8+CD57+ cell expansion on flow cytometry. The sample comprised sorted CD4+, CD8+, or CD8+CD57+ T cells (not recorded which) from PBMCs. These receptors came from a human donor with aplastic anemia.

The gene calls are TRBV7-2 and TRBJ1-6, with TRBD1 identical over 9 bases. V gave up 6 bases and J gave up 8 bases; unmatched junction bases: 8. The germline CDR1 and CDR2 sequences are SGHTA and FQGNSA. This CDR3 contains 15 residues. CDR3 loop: CASRVSGQGYSPLHF. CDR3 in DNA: TGTGCCAGCAGGGTCTCCGGACAGGGGTATTCACCCCTCCACTTT.

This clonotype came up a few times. CDR3 loop: CASSYTGNPDTQYF. CDR3 nucleotide sequence: TGTGCCAGCAGTTACACCGGGAATCCGGATACGCAGTATTTT. J is TRBJ2-3 and V is TRBV6-5; maybe TRBD2 (5 bases). Per germline, CDR1 MNHEY and CDR2 SVGAGI. V lost 2 bases and J lost 6, with 12 bases in between. The CDR3 is 14 residues long.

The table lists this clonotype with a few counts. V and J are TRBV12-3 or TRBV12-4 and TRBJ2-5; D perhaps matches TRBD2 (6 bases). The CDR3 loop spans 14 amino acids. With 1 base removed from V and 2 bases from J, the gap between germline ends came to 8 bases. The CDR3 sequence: CASSLDGGQETQYF. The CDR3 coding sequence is TGTGCCAGCAGTTTAGATGGGGGGCAAGAGACCCAGTACTTC.

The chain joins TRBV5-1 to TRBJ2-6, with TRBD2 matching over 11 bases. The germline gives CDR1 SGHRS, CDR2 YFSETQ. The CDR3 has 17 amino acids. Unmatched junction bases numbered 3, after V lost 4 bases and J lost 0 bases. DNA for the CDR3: TGCGCCAGCAGCATTACTAGCGGGAGCTCTGGGGCCAACGTCCTGACTTTC. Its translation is CASSITSGSSGANVLTF.

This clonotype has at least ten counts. The CDR3 loop is CASSYGRGGQPQHF. CDR3 nucleotide sequence: TGTGCCAGCAGTTACGGGAGGGGCGGACAGCCCCAGCATTTT. The chain has TRBV6-5 and TRBJ1-5; D perhaps matches TRBD1 (5 bases). Trimming stripped 2 bases from V and 7 bases from J, with 12 bases between. The CDR3 loop spans 14 amino acids. Germline values: CDR1 MNHEY, CDR2 SVGAGI.

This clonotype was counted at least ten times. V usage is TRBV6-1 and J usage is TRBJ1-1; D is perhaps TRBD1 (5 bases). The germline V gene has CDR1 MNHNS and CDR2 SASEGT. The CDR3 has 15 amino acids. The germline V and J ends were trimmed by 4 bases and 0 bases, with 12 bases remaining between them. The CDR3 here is CASSGVGGMNTEAFF. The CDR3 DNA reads TGTGCCAGCAGTGGGGTGGGGGGGATGAACACTGAAGCTTTCTTT.

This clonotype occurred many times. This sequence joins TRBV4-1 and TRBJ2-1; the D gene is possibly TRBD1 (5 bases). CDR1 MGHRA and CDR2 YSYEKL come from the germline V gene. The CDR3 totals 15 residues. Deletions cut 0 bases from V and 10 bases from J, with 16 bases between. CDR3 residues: CASSQDSARVREQFF. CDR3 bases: TGCGCCAGCAGCCAAGATTCGGCCAGGGTCCGGGAGCAGTTCTTC.

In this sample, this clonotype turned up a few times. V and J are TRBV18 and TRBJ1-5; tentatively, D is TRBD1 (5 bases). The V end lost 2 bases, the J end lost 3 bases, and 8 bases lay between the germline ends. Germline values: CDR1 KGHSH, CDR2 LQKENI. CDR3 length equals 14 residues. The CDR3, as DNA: TGTGCCAGCTCACCAGTGGGGCCCAATCAGCCCCAGCATTTT. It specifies CASSPVGPNQPQHF.

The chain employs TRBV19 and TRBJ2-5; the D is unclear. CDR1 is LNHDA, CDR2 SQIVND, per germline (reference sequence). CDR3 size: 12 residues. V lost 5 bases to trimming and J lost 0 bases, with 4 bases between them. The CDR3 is CASSSDQETQYF. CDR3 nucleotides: TGTGCCAGTAGTTCGGACCAAGAGACCCAGTACTTC.

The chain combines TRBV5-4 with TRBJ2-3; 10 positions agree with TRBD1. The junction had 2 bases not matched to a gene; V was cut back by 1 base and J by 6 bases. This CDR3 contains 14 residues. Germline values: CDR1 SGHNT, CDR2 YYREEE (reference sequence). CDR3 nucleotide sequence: TGTGCCAGCAGCTTGTCGGGACAGGGGGATACGCAGTATTTT. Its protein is CASSLSGQGDTQYF.

The CDR3 nucleotides are TGCAGCACTGGTTCCGGGGGGCACGGTACGCAGTATTTT. Amino acids: CSTGSGGHGTQYF. V is TRBV29-1 and J is TRBJ2-3; D may be TRBD2 (7 bases). V gave up 8 bases and J gave up 8 bases, with 20 bases separating them. CDR1 and CDR2 from the germline V gene are SQVTM and ANQGSEA. This CDR3 comprises 13 residues.

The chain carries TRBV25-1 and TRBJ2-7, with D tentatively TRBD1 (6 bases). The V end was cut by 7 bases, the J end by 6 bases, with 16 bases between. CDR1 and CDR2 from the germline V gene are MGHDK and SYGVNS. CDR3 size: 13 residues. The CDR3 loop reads CASKDRGTGEQYF. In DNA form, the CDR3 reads TGTGCCAGCAAAGATAGGGGGACGGGCGAGCAGTACTTC.

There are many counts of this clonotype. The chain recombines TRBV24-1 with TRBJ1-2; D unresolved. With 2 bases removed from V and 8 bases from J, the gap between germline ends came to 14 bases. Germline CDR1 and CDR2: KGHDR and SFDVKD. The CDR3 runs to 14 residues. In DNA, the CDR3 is TGTGCCACCAGTGATTCCACATCGGAGGGAGGCTACACCTTC. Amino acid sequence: CATSDSTSEGGYTF.

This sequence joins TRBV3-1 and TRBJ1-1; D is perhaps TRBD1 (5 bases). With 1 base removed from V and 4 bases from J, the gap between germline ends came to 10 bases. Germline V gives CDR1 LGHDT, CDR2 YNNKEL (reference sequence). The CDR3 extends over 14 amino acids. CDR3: CASSQGGGSTEAFF. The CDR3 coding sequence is TGTGCCAGCAGCCAAGGGGGGGGGAGCACTGAAGCTTTCTTT.

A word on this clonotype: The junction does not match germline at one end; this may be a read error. This chain's CDR3 is CGVGTPWGGYTF. The CDR3 coding sequence is TGCGGCGTTGGGACCCCCTGGGGTGGCTACACCTTC. J is TRBJ1-2 and V is TRBV29-1; D may be TRBD1 (5 bases). This CDR3 has 12 residues. Germline CDR1 and CDR2: SQVTM and ANQGSEA.

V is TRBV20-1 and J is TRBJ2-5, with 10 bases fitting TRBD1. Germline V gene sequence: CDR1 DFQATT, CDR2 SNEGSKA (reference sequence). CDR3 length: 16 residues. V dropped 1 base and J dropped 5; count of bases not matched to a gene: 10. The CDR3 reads CSARALTTGGWETQYF. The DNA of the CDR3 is TGCAGTGCTAGAGCCCTCACGACAGGGGGCTGGGAGACCCAGTACTTC.

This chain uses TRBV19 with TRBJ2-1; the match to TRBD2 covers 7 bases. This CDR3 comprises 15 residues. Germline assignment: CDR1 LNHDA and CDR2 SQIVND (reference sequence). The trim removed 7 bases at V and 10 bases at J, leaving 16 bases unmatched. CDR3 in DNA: TGTGCCAGTACCGCCCCGGGACGGGGGGTGTCAGAGCAGTTCTTC. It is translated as CASTAPGRGVSEQFF.

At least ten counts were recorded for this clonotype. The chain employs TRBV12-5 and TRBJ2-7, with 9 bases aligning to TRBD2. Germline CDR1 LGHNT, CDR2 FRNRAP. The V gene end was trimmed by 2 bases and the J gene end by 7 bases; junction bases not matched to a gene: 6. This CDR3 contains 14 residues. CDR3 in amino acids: CASGLSLAGWEQYF. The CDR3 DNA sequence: TGTGCTAGTGGTTTGAGTCTAGCGGGATGGGAGCAGTACTTC.

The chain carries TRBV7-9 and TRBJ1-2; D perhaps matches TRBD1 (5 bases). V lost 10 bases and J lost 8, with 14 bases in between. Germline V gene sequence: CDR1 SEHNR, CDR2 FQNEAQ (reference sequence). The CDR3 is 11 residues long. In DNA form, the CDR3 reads TGTGCCACCTCGGGGGACGTGGGCTACACCTTC. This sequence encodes CATSGDVGYTF.

Here the CDR3 DNA reads TGTGCCAGCAGCTTAGGCTGGACAGGGATGAACACTGAAGCTTTCTTT. Amino acid sequence: CASSLGWTGMNTEAFF. The V gene is TRBV7-9, the J gene TRBJ1-1; 8 bases agree with TRBD1. Germline loops: CDR1 SEHNR, CDR2 FQNEAQ (reference sequence). V gave up 1 base and J gave up 0 bases; unmatched junction bases: 4. The CDR3 spans 16 residues.

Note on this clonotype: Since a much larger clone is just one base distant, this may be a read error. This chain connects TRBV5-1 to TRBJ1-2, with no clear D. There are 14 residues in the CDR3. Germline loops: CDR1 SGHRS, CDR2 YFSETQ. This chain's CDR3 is CASSLEPANYGHTF. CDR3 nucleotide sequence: TGCGCCAGCAGCTTGGAGCCAGCTAACTATGGCCACACCTTC.

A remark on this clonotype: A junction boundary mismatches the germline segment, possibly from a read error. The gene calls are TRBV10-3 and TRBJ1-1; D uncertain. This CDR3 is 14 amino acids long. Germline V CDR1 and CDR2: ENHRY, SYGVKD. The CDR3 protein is CTISPGRKNTEAFF. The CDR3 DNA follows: TGTACCATCAGTCCCGGGAGAAAGAACACTGAAGCTTTCTTT.

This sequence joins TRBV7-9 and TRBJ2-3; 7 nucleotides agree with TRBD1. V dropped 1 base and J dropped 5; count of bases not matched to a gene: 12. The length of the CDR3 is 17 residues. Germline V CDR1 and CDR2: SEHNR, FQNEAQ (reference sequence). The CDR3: CASSLERPRNRGDTQYF. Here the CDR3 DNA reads TGTGCCAGCAGCTTAGAAAGGCCGCGGAACAGGGGAGATACGCAGTATTTT.

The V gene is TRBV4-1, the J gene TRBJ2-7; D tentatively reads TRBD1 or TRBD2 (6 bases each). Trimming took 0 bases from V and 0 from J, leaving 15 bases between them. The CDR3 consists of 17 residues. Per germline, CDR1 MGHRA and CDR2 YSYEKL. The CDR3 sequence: CASSQDGGHYSSYEQYF. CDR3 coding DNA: TGCGCCAGCAGCCAAGATGGGGGGCACTACAGCTCCTACGAGCAGTACTTC.

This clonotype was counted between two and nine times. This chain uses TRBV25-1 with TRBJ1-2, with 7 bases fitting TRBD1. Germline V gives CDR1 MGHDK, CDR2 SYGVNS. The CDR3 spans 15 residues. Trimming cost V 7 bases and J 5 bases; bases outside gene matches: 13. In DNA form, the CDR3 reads TGTGCCAGCACCAACCGGACAGGCGGGAGGTATGGCTACACCTTC. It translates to CASTNRTGGRYGYTF.

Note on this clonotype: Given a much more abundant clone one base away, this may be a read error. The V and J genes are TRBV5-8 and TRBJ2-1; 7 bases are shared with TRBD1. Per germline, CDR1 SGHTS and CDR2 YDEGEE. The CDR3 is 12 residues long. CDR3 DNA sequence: TGTGCCAGCAGCGGGACAGTTAATGAGCGGTTCTTC. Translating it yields CASSGTVNERFF.